This record looks at one TCR beta chain sequence and its context. V was cut by 0 bases and J by 4 bases, with 6 bases left in between. The CDR3 contains 13 residues. The V gene's germline CDR1 is LNHNV and CDR2 YYDKDF (reference sequence). The record originates from a study of T cell responses to AZD1222 COVID-19 vaccine. Using immunoSEQ multiplex PCR, the repertoire was profiled, and TCRdb retains in-frame clones only, with some absent. The table records 55,000 to 65,000 clones, roughly 80% of them present only once. This clonotype originated in an adult who received the AZD1222 COVID-19 vaccine. The specimen comprised peripheral blood, sampled 28 days after the second AZD1222 dose. The chain recombines TRBV15 with TRBJ2-5; D not certain. As DNA, the CDR3 is TGTGCCACCAGCAGAGATTTAGCAGAGACCCAGTACTTC. It translates to CATSRDLAETQYF.